This T cell receptor beta chain was recorded in a study of neurological immune-mediated disorders (dated by TCRdb to between 2017 and 2020). Background for the entire study: Peripheral blood TCR-beta repertoires from patients with HTLV-I-associated myelopathy (HAM/TSP), patients with multiple sclerosis, and healthy controls were compared in the study using UMI-based sequencing. The cohort was made up of approximately 65 subjects, consisting of around 15 HAM/TSP patients, around 35 multiple sclerosis patients and roughly 20 healthy controls. Longitudinal samples, technical triplicates and paired sorted CD4+ and CD8+ T-cell subsets, alongside PBMC samples, were included among the approximately 110 TCR-beta libraries. Broad study findings and their caveats: Expanded clones from different subjects shared no identical CDR3 amino acid sequences, which suggests that TCR-beta repertoires were private in all groups. TCR clonal expansion was highest in HAM/TSP patients and lowest in MS patients, with MS patients falling below even healthy controls.

There are 16 amino acids in the CDR3, from cysteine to phenylalanine inclusive. Solely the CDR3 DNA is kept, with 48 bases framed from the first base. Here V drops 2 bases and J drops 1 base, and the junction holds 3 bases not matched to any gene. CDR1 and CDR2 (DFQATT, SNEGSKA) derive from the germline V gene (reference sequence). This clonotype is identified as large (0.1 to 1%). What this receptor recognizes is not known. No much larger clonotype is one base removed from it; base qualities were not supplied. For sorted-subset TCR libraries, about 1 million sorted CD4+ or CD8+ T cells were used. Peripheral blood was subjected to Ficoll-Hypaque density gradient centrifugation to isolate PBMCs, which were then cryopreserved in liquid nitrogen. Paired sorted CD4+ and CD8+ subsets came from healthy controls, HAM/TSP patients and MS patients. cDNA was synthesized by template-switch 5'RACE using a primer carrying a 10-nucleotide random unique molecular identifier by which each TCR transcript was tagged. Every sequencing run yielded over 190 million TCR-beta sequences covering 15-18 subjects. Total RNA was extracted with the RNeasy kit. TCR-beta VDJ regions were amplified with primers for the TCR constant region and the 5'RACE anchor, using the KAPA Real-time Library Amplification kit. Sample indexes and Illumina adaptors were added in a first PCR, and a second PCR then increased library yield. After purification with Ampure beads, the TCR product of roughly 650 bp was size-selected on a 2% E-gel SizeSelection system. Library quality was checked on a Bioanalyzer, concentration was measured with Qubit, and libraries were quantified with the Kapa Library Quantification kit before pooling. An Illumina HiSeq 2500 was used to sequence the libraries paired-end at 2 x 150 bp. To increase sequence diversity, about 25-31% phiX was spiked into each library pool. Per the original workflow: The quality-filtered reads were processed with the UMI-based MiGEC pipeline, whose error correction step removed more than 80% of the raw TCR sequences. VDJ genes were aligned to IMGT germline references, and clonotypes were defined by unique CDR3 amino acid sequence plus V-J genes. VDJtools evaluated clonal expansion, Shannon diversity and CDR3 relatedness (CalcPairwiseDistances, ClusterSamples); CLCbio workbench built phylogenetic trees. A clone was classed as expanded if it had 8 or more unique UMIs, a cutoff based on coefficient-of-variation modelling across technical triplicates. TCRdb passed the public sequencing reads through fastp at Q25 and MiXCR, retaining productive beta sequences. Under each unique CDR3 protein, matching rows form one entry showing the most common genes and DNA. TCRdb, not the original authors, processed these V and J calls. The sample includes more than 25,000 distinct CDR3 sequences, with around a quarter observed a single time. The ten largest make up roughly 27% of the sample.

This chain is built from TRBV20-1 and TRBJ2-2; 11 bases in between match TRBD2. The sample comprised CD4+ T cells from blood. The TCR originated in a man aged 50 to 59 with HTLV-1-associated myelopathy (HAM/TSP). The sequenced DNA: TGCAGTGCTAGACGGCTAGCGGGGGGGAACACCGGGGAGCTGTTTTTT. Translated, this is CSARRLAGGNTGELFF.